The text below deals with one T cell receptor (beta chain). What it binds is unknown. The source of the sample is a study of cytomegalovirus exposure and HLA in healthy donors. The study, taken as a whole, reports: Analysis was performed later, and it showed HLA-associated TCR beta chains to be more clonally expanded than equally common others. A later analysis found TCR association rates differed by HLA locus, highest for DRB1 and lowest for HLA-C. Several of the most significant clusters appeared linked to common viral pathogens, based on a later analysis.

V was clipped by 5 bases and J by 6 bases, with 22 bases between them. The germline V gene has CDR1 MDHEN and CDR2 SYDVKM. The CDR3 is 17 residues long. PCR used 60 Vbeta primers and 13 Jbeta primers. Assay: immunoSEQ multiplex PCR; the TCRdb copy retains only in-frame clones and omits some. The sample holds 130,000 or so clones, roughly 80% seen once. The rearrangement links TRBV28 to TRBJ1-4, with D maybe TRBD1 (5 bases). The TCR was taken from a woman between 40 and 55 years old in good health and CMV-seronegative. Specimen: PBMCs. In DNA, the CDR3 is TGTGCCAGCAGTCACCCCGCCGACAGACTGTACGATGAAAAACTGTTTTTT. This translates into CASSHPADRLYDEKLFF.